The clone carrying this TCR beta chain came up a few times. Trimming left V 2 bases short and J 0 bases short, with 11 bases between. The CDR3 extends over 15 amino acids. Germline V gene sequence: CDR1 SNHLY, CDR2 FYNNEI. The record originates from a study of CD8+CD57+ T cells in acquired aplastic anemia. Sequencing was done on patients that had shown CD8+CD57+ cell expansion by flow cytometry. Profiles of TCR beta VDJ and CDR3 were generated from a genomic DNA template. TCRdb re-derived calls from the reads in MiXCR, one entry per CDR3 protein. The table includes hundreds of thousands of distinct CDR3 sequences, roughly 34% detected once.

The TCR originated in a human donor with aplastic anemia. The rearrangement links TRBV2 to TRBJ2-7; possible D gene TRBD1, 6 bases. Sequences were obtained from sorted CD4+, CD8+, or CD8+CD57+ T cells (not recorded which) from PBMCs. For the CDR3, the DNA is TGTGCCAGCAGTGAATTTACAGGGCCCTCCTACGAGCAGTACTTC. This encodes CASSEFTGPSYEQYF.